These 20 T cell receptor beta chains were all obtained from the same sample, sequenced in a study of molecular identifiers for immune sequencing clone quantification. Via MiXCR, TCRdb re-called the PCR reads, giving one row per CDR3 protein. This table has about 640,000 distinct CDR3 sequences, 20% appearing once. Source material: naive CD8+ T cells from blood, with Jurkat cell RNA spiked in. Subset meaning: FACS-sorted CD8+CD4-CCR7+CD45RA+ naive T cells. The receptors derive from a human donor in good health. Some libraries in this study had Jurkat cell RNA spiked in.

About this clonotype: A read error is possible here, since a much larger clone lies one base away. The J gene is TRBJ2-7, the V gene TRBV7-6; 8 bases line up with TRBD2. The CDR3 is 15 residues long. The ends lost 5 bases at V and 2 bases at J; junction bases unmatched: 8. From germline, CDR1 is SGHVS and CDR2 FNYEAQ. For the CDR3, the DNA is TGTGCCAGCAGCCTCGATGGTAGCGGGGCCTACGAGCAGTACTTC. This sequence encodes CASSLDGSGAYEQYF. Full variable domain (remainder filled in from reference TRBV7-6 and TRBJ2-7): GAGVSQSPRYKVTKRGQDVALRCDPISGHVSLYWYRQALGQGPEFLTYFNYEAQQDKSGLPNDRFSAERPEGSISTLTIQRTEQRDSAMYRCASSLDGSGAYEQYFGPGTRLTVT.

Many counts were recorded for this clonotype. This chain links TRBV9 with TRBJ2-2; no clear D. Trimming removed 0 bases from V and 7 bases from J, with 7 bases in between. Germline CDR1 is SGDLS and CDR2 is YYNGEE. The CDR3 runs to 13 residues. CDR3: CASSVGGFGELFF. The CDR3 DNA reads as TGTGCCAGCAGCGTAGGGGGTTTCGGGGAGCTGTTTTTT.

This clonotype was seen many times. The genes are TRBV20-1 and TRBJ2-7, with 9 bases matching TRBD2. CDR3 length: 14 residues. CDR1 and CDR2 (germline): DFQATT, SNEGSKA (reference sequence). The V and J ends lost 6 bases and 2 bases, in that order; junction bases with no gene match: 8. Here the CDR3 reads CSATPGLAAYEQYF. DNA for the CDR3: TGCAGTGCCACCCCGGGACTAGCCGCCTACGAGCAGTACTTC.

This clonotype was recorded at least ten times. The CDR3 reads CASRGSAWEQYF. The CDR3 region has the DNA TGTGCCAGCAGAGGCAGCGCATGGGAGCAGTACTTC. The V gene is TRBV6-1, the J gene TRBJ2-7; D is unclear. The CDR3 spans 12 residues. The germline V gene has CDR1 MNHNS and CDR2 SASEGT. Trimming took off 6 bases at V and 7 bases at J, with 13 bases between the two ends.

The table lists this clonotype with many counts. The rearrangement links TRBV6-5 to TRBJ2-3; TRBD2 agrees at 7 bases. Looked up from germline, CDR1 is MNHEY and CDR2 is SVGAGI. The CDR3 length is 16 residues. With 6 bases clipped from V and 4 bases from J, the junction kept 13 bases outside the gene matches. CDR3 sequence: CASSISGWAGADTQYF. The CDR3 DNA is TGTGCCAGCAGCATCTCAGGGTGGGCGGGAGCAGATACGCAGTATTTT.

Worth noting for this clonotype: Just one base apart from a much larger clone, this may be a read error. V usage is TRBV5-5 and J usage is TRBJ2-5; no reliable D call. Germline assignment: CDR1 SGHKS and CDR2 YYEKEE (reference sequence). The CDR3 sequence is 15 residues long. Here the CDR3 reads CVSSLAGYPRETQYF. CDR3 DNA sequence: TGTGTCAGCAGCTTGGCAGGCTACCCACGAGAGACCCAGTACTTC.

In its sample, this clonotype was seen many times. The chain recombines TRBV4-1 with TRBJ1-5; TRBD1 agrees at 8 bases. Germline V CDR1 and CDR2: MGHRA, YSYEKL. The length of the CDR3 is 15 residues. J gave up 3 bases and V 2 bases, and 3 bases lay outside the gene matches. In nucleotides, the CDR3 is TGCGCCAGCAGCCAACGGGGACAGGACAATCAGCCCCAGCATTTT. This gives the protein CASSQRGQDNQPQHF.

This clonotype was observed many times. CDR3 nucleotide sequence: TGCGCCAGCAGCCAAGCAGCTAGCGGGAGCGTGTACGAGCAGTACTTC. Translated: CASSQAASGSVYEQYF. The chain employs TRBV4-3 and TRBJ2-7, with TRBD2 matching over 10 bases. Germline CDR1 is LGHNA and CDR2 is YSLEER. The V gene end was trimmed by 1 base and the J gene end by 4 bases; junction bases not matched to a gene: 7. This CDR3 spans 16 amino acids.

This clonotype was observed many times. V and J are TRBV6-2 or TRBV6-3 and TRBJ2-7; 7 bases map to TRBD1. Germline V gene sequence: CDR1 MNHEY, CDR2 SVGEGT. The CDR3 has 14 residues. Losses at the gene ends were 7 bases for V and 0 bases for J; bases not matched to a gene: 6. This chain's CDR3 is CASNARDSSYEQYF. CDR3 bases: TGTGCCAGCAATGCCCGGGACAGCTCCTACGAGCAGTACTTC.

Many counts were recorded for this clonotype. The chain couples TRBV7-9 to TRBJ2-5, with D maybe TRBD2 (6 bases). CDR1 and CDR2 from the germline V gene are SEHNR and FQNEAQ (reference sequence). V gave up 8 bases and J gave up 1 base, with 14 bases separating them. The CDR3 spans 14 residues. The CDR3 is CASRRAGPQETQYF. The CDR3 DNA sequence: TGTGCCAGCCGGAGGGCGGGGCCCCAAGAGACCCAGTACTTC.

This clonotype was found a few times. The chain carries TRBV27 and TRBJ2-3, with D perhaps being TRBD1 or TRBD2 (5 bases each). CDR1 is MNHEY and CDR2 is SMNVEV in the germline V gene (reference sequence). This CDR3 comprises 13 residues. V was clipped by 5 bases and J by 10 bases, with 16 bases between them. The CDR3 region has the DNA TGTGCCAGCAGTGAGGGGCCGGGATATGCGCAGTATTTT. Amino acid sequence: CASSEGPGYAQYF.

This clonotype was picked up many times. Germline is not matched at one junction end, which may reflect a read error. The rearrangement links TRBV6-5 to TRBJ2-7; D is perhaps TRBD2 (5 bases). The germline CDR1 and CDR2 sequences are MNHEY and SVGAGI. This CDR3 spans 13 amino acids. CDR3 DNA sequence: TGTGCCAGCAGTTACTCCCCCGCAGCGGCGTTTTTTTTC. Its protein product is CASSYSPAAAFFF.

The chain combines TRBV30 with TRBJ1-1; unclear D gene. Trimming took off 1 base at V and 2 bases at J, with 5 bases between the two ends. This CDR3 is built from 12 residues. Germline V gene lookup returns CDR1 GTSNPN and CDR2 SVGIG (reference sequence). The CDR3 spells CAWSGDNTEAFF. The CDR3 region has the DNA TGTGCCTGGAGTGGGGATAACACTGAAGCTTTCTTT. The variable domain in full, completed from reference TRBV30 and TRBJ1-1, reads SQTIHQWPATLVQPVGSPLSLECTVEGTSNPNLYWYRQAAGRGLQLLFYSVGIGQISSEVPQNLSASRPQDRQFILSSKKLLLSDSGFYLCAWSGDNTEAFFGQGTRLTVV.

Remarks on this clonotype: Because the CDR3 is missing its conserved closing phenylalanine or tryptophan, this is likely a read error. This chain uses TRBV10-2 with TRBJ1-5; D might be TRBD1 (6 bases). The CDR3 covers 14 residues. The ends were cut back, 10 bases at V and 0 bases at J, with 13 bases in the middle. CDR1 is WSHSY, CDR2 SAAADI, per germline. The DNA for the CDR3 is TGCGCCAACCAGACAGGCAATAGCAATCAGCCCCAGCATCTT. It codes for CANQTGNSNQPQHL.

Notes on this clonotype: This may be a read error, as it is one base from a much larger clone. This likely comes from a read error, as the CDR3 has no conserved phenylalanine or tryptophan at its end. This chain connects TRBV5-3 to TRBJ1-2; D is unclear. TRBV5-3 belongs to the ORF category, with a function that is uncertain. This CDR3 has 16 residues. CDR3 coding DNA: TGTGCCAGCAGCTTGGTGCAGGAAATTACTAACTATGGCTACACCCTC. Its translation is CASSLVQEITNYGYTL.

On this clonotype: A much larger clonotype is one base distant, so this may be a read error. The chain uses TRBV5-4 and TRBJ2-7; tentative D call: TRBD2 (6 bases). This CDR3 is 14 amino acids long. Germline assignment: CDR1 SGHNT and CDR2 YYREEE (reference sequence). Trimming removed 7 bases at V and 7 bases at J, with 21 bases between. The CDR3 DNA reads TGTGCCAGCGGCCCGGGGACTTCCCCAGGGGAGCAGTACTTC. This codes for CASGPGTSPGEQYF.

In its sample, this clonotype was seen many times. V gene TRBV21-1 combines with J gene TRBJ2-7. TRBV21-1 is an annotated pseudogene. CDR3 length: 8 residues. The CDR3 coding sequence is TGTGCCAGCCACGAGCAGTACTTC. Translated, it gives CASHEQYF.

Points on this clonotype: A much larger clone lies a single base off, so this may be a read error. The chain links TRBV19 to TRBJ2-1, with D possibly being TRBD2 (5 bases). CDR1 is LNHDA, CDR2 SQIVND, per germline (reference sequence). The CDR3 is 16 amino acids. The CDR3 is CASSFSERPYYNERFF. The CDR3, as DNA: TGTGCCAGTAGTTTCAGCGAGCGGCCGTATTACAATGAGCGGTTCTTC.

This clonotype was seen a few times. The chain combines TRBV6-2 or TRBV6-3 with TRBJ2-3; no clear D. Per germline, CDR1 MNHEY and CDR2 SVGEGT. The CDR3 is 16 residues long. The ends were cut back, 4 bases at V and 6 bases at J, with 20 bases in the middle. Here the CDR3 DNA reads TGTGCCAGCAGTTTATCGATAGCTATTAAAACCGATACGCAGTATTTT. Its translation is CASSLSIAIKTDTQYF.

This clonotype was seen ten or more times. CDR3 region: CASSLGTSGGTTEQFF. The CDR3 nucleotides are TGTGCCAGCAGCTTGGGAACTAGCGGGGGGACCACTGAGCAGTTCTTC. The chain carries TRBV11-2 and TRBJ2-1; 12 positions agree with TRBD2. This CDR3 is built from 16 residues. The junction had 9 bases not matched to a gene; V was cut back by 3 bases and J by 9 bases. Per the germline V gene, CDR1 is SGHAT and CDR2 is FQNNGV.